This T cell receptor (beta chain) originates from a study of shared clonotypes between healthy human individuals. V lost 4 bases and J 0 bases, leaving 18 bases between the germline ends. From germline, CDR1 is KGHSH and CDR2 LQKENI. This CDR3 comprises 17 residues. Sequencing used immunoSEQ multiplex PCR; TCRdb keeps in-frame clones, though not all of them. The table includes over a million clones, roughly 96% detected once. This clone was detected once. The sequenced sample consisted of naive CD4+ T cells sorted from blood. Subset specified: CD45RA+ positively selected. V usage is TRBV18 and J usage is TRBJ1-2; D is possibly TRBD1 (5 bases). This clonotype originated in a young man in good health. CDR3 amino acids: CASSRLPRQPANYGYTF. In DNA, the CDR3 is TGTGCCAGCTCACGACTTCCTAGACAGCCAGCTAACTATGGCTACACCTTC.